This TCR beta chain is drawn from a study of cytomegalovirus exposure and HLA in healthy donors. Notes on the study in general: Confirmation was obtained in vitro that three CMV-associated chains are specific for CMV antigens.

To note about this clone: Antigen: not known.

PCR involved 60 Vbeta and 13 Jbeta primers. This table comes from immunoSEQ multiplex PCR, and its TCRdb copy is limited to in-frame clones, with some not included. This sample yields roughly 190,000 clones, of which 70% to 80% are seen a single time; 2% to 2.5% belongs to the top ten. The sequence derives from a woman in her thirties in good health and CMV-seropositive. The sequencing input was PBMCs.

This chain's CDR3 is CASSPQGNSNQPQHF. The CDR3 DNA sequence: TGTGCCAGCAGTCCTCAGGGGAATAGCAATCAGCCCCAGCATTTT. The chain couples TRBV6-4 to TRBJ1-5; D perhaps matches TRBD1 (6 bases). CDR1 and CDR2 from the germline V gene are MRHNA and SNTAGT. The CDR3 spans 15 residues. The germline V and J ends were trimmed by 5 bases and 0 bases, with 11 bases remaining between them.